This TCR beta chain was obtained from a study of cytomegalovirus exposure and HLA in healthy donors (dated by TCRdb to about 2017). Background for the entire study: The 700 or so repertoires of the first cohort and the roughly 110 validation repertoires were produced on the same platform, according to a later analysis. A separate validation cohort of roughly 130 different subjects was used in addition to the roughly 700-subject first cohort. To predict cytomegalovirus infection status, the study combined high-throughput TCR immunosequencing, statistical association of individual TCRs with disease status, and machine learning. The aim of the study was to test whether cataloging public T cell receptors could identify signatures of past pathogen exposure. Broader findings and caveats from the paper: The classifier was reported to diagnose cytomegalovirus status with high specificity and sensitivity in both the original cohort and the validation cohort. Three of the identified cytomegalovirus-associated TCR beta chains were confirmed in vitro to be specific for cytomegalovirus antigens. A later analysis had no HLA typing for the validation cohort, so co-occurrence there was scored across all 110 or so repertoires. The authors suggested that the approach could potentially be extended to other disease states and immunological phenotypes. In a later analysis, TCRs clustered in the first cohort were found to also tend to co-occur in the 120 validation repertoires, with roughly 93% of cluster scores above 0. The study listed 164 TCR beta chains as associated with cytomegalovirus. Across donors, most TCR sequences were observed very rarely, whereas some public TCRs were present in many individuals.

This clone has a handful of counts. Its antigen is still unknown. Base-call qualities are not available, and no considerably larger clone is one nucleotide away. The CDR3 measures 13 amino acids from cysteine to phenylalanine. Only the CDR3 DNA is retained, 39 bases long and in frame from the first base. V is trimmed back by 4 bases and J by 9 bases, and the junction contains 5 bases that no gene match accounts for. The CDR1 and CDR2 encoded by the germline V gene are MNHEY and SVGAGI. Donors formed part of the validation cohort, which comprised some 120 subjects and was distinct from the first cohort of 550 to 850 subjects. The library relied on the immunoSEQ multiplex PCR assay. Concerning the study's data processing: A statistical classification framework was developed to diagnose cytomegalovirus status using the catalog of TCR beta chain sequences. TCRdb carries this immuneACCESS record with in-frame sequences only. Its versions omit some clonotypes, under half of them owing to an unresolved V gene in the studies checked, with the rest unexplained. V, J and clone size derive from that table, while D and trimming were established from the DNA sequence. The sample table holds 150,000 to 200,000 clones, of which about four fifths were seen once. The ten largest clones represent over 5.5% of the sample.

The sample consisted of PBMCs. The chain employs TRBV6-5 and TRBJ1-2, and 10 junction bases match TRBD1. The source of this sequence is a man between 18 and 35 years old in good health and CMV-seropositive. The CDR3 here reads CASSSGQGISYTF. The DNA sequence follows: TGTGCCAGCAGTTCGGGACAGGGGATTAGCTACACCTTC.